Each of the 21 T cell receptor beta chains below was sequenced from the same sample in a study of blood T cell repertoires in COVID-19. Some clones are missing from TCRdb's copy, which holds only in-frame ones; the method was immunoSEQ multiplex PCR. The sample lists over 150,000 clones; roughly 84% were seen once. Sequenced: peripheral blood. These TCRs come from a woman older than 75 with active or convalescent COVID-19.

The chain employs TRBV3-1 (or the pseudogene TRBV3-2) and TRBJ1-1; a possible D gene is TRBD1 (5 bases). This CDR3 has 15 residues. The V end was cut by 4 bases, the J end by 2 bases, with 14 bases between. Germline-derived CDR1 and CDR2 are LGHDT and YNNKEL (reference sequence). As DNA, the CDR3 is TGTGCCAGCAGCCTAACCGGGGGGGGAAACACTGAAGCTTTCTTT. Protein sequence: CASSLTGGGNTEAFF.

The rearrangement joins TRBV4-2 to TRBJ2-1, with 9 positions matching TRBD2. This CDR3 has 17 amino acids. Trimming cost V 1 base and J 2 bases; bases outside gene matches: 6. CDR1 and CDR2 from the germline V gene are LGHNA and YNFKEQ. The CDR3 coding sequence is TGTGCCAGCAGCCAAGTTAGCGGGAGACGGACCTACAATGAGCAGTTCTTC. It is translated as CASSQVSGRRTYNEQFF.

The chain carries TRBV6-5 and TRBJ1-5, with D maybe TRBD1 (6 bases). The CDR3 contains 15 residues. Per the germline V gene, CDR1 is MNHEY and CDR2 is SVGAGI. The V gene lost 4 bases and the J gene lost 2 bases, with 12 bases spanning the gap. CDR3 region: CASSFGGAGNQPQHF. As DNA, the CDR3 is TGTGCCAGCAGTTTCGGGGGGGCCGGCAATCAGCCCCAGCATTTT.

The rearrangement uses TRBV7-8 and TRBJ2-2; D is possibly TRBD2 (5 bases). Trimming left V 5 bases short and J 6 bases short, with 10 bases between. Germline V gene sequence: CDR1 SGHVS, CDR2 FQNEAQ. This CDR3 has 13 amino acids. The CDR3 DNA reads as TGTGCCAGCAGCCGGGTGGAGGCCGGGGAGCTGTTTTTT. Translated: CASSRVEAGELFF.

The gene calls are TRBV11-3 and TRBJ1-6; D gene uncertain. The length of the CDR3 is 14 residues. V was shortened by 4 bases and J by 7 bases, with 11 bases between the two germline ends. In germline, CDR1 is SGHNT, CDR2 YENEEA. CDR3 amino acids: CASSSNTGNSPLHF. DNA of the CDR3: TGTGCCAGCAGCTCCAACACGGGGAATTCACCCCTCCACTTT. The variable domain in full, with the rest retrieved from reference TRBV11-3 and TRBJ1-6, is EAGVVQSPRYKIIEKKQPVAFWCNPISGHNTLYWYLQNLGQGPELLIRYENEEAVDDSQLPKDRFSAERLKGVDSTLKIQPAELGDSAVYLCASSSNTGNSPLHFGNGTRLTVT.

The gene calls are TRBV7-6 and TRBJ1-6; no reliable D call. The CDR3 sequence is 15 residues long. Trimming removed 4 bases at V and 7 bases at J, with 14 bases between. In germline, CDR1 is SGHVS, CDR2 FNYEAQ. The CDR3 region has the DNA TGTGCCAGCAGCTGGACTCGGGGAGCGAATTCACCCCTCCACTTT. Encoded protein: CASSWTRGANSPLHF.

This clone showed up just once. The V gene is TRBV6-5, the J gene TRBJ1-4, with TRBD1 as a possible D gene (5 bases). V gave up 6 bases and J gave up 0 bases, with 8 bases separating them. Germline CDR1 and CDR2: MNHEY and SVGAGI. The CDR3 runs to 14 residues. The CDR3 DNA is TGTGCCAGCAGGGAGACAGCAACTAATGAAAAACTGTTTTTT. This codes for CASRETATNEKLFF.

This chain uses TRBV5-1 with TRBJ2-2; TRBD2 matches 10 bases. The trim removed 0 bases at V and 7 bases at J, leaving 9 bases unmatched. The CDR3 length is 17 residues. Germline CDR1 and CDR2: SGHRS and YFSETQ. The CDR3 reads CASSLEASGSLVGELFF. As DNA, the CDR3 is TGCGCCAGCAGCTTGGAGGCTAGCGGGAGTCTCGTCGGGGAGCTGTTTTTT.

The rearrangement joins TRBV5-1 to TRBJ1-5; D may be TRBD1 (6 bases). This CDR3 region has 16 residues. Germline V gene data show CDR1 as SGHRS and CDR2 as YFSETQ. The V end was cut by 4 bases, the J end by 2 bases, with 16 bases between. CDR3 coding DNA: TGCGCCAGCAGCAAAGAGGGGGATAGGGGCAATCAGCCCCAGCATTTT. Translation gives CASSKEGDRGNQPQHF.

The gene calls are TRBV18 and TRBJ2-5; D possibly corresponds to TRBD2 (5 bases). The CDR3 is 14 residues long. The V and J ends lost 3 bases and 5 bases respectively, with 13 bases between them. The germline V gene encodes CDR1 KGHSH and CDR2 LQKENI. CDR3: CASSPLGGGETQYF. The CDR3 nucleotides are TGTGCCAGCTCACCGCTCGGAGGCGGGGAGACCCAGTACTTC.

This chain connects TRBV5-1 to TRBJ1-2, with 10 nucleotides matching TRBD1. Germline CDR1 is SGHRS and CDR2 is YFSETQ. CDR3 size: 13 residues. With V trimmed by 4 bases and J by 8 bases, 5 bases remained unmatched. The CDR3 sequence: CASSPGTGVGYTF. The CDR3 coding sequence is TGCGCCAGCAGCCCCGGGACAGGGGTCGGCTACACCTTC. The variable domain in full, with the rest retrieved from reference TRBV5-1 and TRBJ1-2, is KAGVTQTPRYLIKTRGQQVTLSCSPISGHRSVSWYQQTPGQGLQFLFEYFSETQRNKGNFPGRFSGRQFSNSRSEMNVSTLELGDSALYLCASSPGTGVGYTFGSGTRLTVV.

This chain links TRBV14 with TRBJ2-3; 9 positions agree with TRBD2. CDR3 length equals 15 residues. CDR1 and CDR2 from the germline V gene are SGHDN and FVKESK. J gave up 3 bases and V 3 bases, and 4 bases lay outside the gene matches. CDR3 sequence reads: CASSQWTSATDTQYF. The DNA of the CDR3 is TGTGCCAGCAGCCAGTGGACTAGCGCGACAGATACGCAGTATTTT.

The CDR3 sequence: CASRLHRQGAAYTIYF. In DNA, the CDR3 is TGTGCCAGCAGACTACACCGACAGGGGGCAGCTTACACCATATATTTT. This rearrangement joins TRBV28 to TRBJ1-3; 10 bases fit TRBD1. Germline lookup yields CDR1 MDHEN and CDR2 SYDVKM. The CDR3 totals 16 residues. J gave up 8 bases and V 6 bases, and 13 bases lay outside the gene matches.

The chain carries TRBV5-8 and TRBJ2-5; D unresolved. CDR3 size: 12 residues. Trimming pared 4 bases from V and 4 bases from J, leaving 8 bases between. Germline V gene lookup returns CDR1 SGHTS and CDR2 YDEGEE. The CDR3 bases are TGTGCCAGCAGCCGAATAGTAGAGACCCAGTACTTC. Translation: CASSRIVETQYF.

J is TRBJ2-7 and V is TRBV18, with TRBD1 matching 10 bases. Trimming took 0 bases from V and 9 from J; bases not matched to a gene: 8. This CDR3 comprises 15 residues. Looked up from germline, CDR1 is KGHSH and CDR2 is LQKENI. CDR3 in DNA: TGTGCCAGCTCACCACCGGGACAGGGGCTGGGCGGGCAGTACTTC. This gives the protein CASSPPGQGLGGQYF.

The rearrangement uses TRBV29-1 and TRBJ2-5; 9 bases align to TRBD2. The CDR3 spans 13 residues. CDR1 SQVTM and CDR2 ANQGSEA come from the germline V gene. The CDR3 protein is CSLAGGGQETQYF. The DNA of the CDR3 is TGCAGTCTCGCGGGAGGGGGTCAAGAGACCCAGTACTTC.

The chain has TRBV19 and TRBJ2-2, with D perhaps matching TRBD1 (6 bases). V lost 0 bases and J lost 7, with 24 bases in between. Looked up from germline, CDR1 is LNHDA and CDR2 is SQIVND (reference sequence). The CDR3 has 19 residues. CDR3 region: CASSIDHTFIQGINGELFF. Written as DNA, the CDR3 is TGTGCCAGTAGTATAGATCATACATTTATACAGGGTATTAACGGGGAGCTGTTTTTT.

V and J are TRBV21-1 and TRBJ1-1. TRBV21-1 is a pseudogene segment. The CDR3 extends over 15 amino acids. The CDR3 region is CASSGRGTMNTEAFF. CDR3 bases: TGTGCCAGCAGCGGCCGGGGGACCATGAACACTGAAGCTTTCTTT.

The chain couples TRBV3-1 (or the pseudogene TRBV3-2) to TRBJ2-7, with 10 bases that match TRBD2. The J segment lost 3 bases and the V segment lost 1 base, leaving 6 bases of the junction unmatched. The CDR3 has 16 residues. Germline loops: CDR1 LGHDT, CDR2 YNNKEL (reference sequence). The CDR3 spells CASSQGLASGSYEQYF. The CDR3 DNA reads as TGTGCCAGCAGCCAAGGGTTGGCTAGCGGGAGCTACGAGCAGTACTTC.

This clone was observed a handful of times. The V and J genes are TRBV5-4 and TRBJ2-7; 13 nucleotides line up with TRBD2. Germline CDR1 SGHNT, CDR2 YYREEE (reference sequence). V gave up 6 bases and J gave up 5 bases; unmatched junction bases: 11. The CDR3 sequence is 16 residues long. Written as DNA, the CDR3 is TGTGCCAGCACCCCCCGATCCGGACTAGCGGGAGACGAGCAGTACTTC. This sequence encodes CASTPRSGLAGDEQYF.

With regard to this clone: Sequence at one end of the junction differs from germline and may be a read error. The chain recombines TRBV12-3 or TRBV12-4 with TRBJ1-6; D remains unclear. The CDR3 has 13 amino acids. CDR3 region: CASSSQTGSPPHF. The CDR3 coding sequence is TGTGCCAGCAGTTCGCAGACGGGATCACCCCCCCACTTT.